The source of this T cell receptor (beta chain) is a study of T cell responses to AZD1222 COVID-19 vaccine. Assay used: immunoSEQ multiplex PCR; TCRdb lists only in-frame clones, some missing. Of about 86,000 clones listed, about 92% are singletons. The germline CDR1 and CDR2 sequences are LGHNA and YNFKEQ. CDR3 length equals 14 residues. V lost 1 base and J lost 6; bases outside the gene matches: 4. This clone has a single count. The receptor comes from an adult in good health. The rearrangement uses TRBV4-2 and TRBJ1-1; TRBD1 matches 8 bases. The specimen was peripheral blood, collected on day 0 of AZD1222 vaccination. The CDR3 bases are TGTGCCAGCAGCCAAGCGGACAGGGAGGCTGAAGCTTTCTTT. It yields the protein CASSQADREAEAFF.